This T cell receptor beta chain was identified during a study of blood T cell repertoires in COVID-19. Whole-study context: The samples span acute and convalescent COVID-19 from the United States, Italy and Spain. Sources were T cells, B-cell-depleted T cells, or PBMCs; the material itself was cDNA or gDNA.

Authors' data handling: How many nucleated cells were present was estimated from reference gene primer amplification. TCRdb's table, derived via immunoSEQ multiplex PCR, lists solely in-frame clones and lacks some. V and J calls and clone size are copied from that table; D and trimming were computed from the DNA. The profile shows about 88,000 clones, more than 90% of them singletons. This CDR3 has 15 amino acids. V dropped 6 bases and J dropped 6; count of bases not matched to a gene: 12. Looked up from germline, CDR1 is MNHEY and CDR2 is SMNVEV (reference sequence). This TCR was sampled from a man aged 60 to 69 with acute or convalescent COVID-19. Sequenced material: peripheral blood. The chain is built from TRBV27 and TRBJ2-7, with 9 bases matching TRBD1. CDR3 in amino acids: CASRSPGTGRGEQYF. CDR3 DNA: TGTGCCAGCAGATCCCCTGGGACAGGGAGAGGCGAGCAGTACTTC.